This TCR beta chain was sequenced during a study of blood T cells in healthy people across ages. This clonotype was seen only a few times. Together with a sample-barcoded 5' primer, a J-beta primer mix was included in a second PCR lasting roughly 7 to 11 cycles. A template-switch adaptor with 12 random nucleotides tagged each cDNA molecule. Each CDR3 protein is one row after TCRdb ran MiXCR on the 5' RACE reads. The top ten hold 25% to 35% of the sample, which has 700,000 or so distinct CDR3 sequences, roughly 41% seen once. Per the germline V gene, CDR1 is SGHRS and CDR2 is YFSETQ. The V end was cut by 4 bases, the J end by 1 base, with 9 bases between. CDR3 length: 13 residues.

Sequenced material: blood. The TCR originated in a man aged 80 or over in good health. The V and J genes are TRBV5-1 and TRBJ2-7; D unclear. The CDR3 sequence is CASSPRPSYEQYF. The CDR3 DNA follows: TGCGCCAGCAGCCCAAGGCCGTCCTACGAGCAGTACTTC.